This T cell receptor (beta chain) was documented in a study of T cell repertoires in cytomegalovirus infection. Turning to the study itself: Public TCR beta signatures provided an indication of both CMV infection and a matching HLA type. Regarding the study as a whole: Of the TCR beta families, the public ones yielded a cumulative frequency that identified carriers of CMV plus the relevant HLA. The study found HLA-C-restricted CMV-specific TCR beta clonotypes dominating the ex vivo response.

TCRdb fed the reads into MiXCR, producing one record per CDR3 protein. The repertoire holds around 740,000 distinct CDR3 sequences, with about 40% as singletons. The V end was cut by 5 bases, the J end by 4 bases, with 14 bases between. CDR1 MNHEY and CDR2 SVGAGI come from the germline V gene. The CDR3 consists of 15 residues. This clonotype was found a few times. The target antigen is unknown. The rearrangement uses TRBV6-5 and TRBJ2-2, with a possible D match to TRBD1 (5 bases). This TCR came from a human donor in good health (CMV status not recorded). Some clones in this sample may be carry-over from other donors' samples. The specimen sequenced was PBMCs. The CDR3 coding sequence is TGTGCCAGCAGTCGCAGGGATGGTGCCACCGGGGAGCTGTTTTTT. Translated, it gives CASSRRDGATGELFF.